The sequence of this T cell receptor (beta chain) was determined in a study of OX40 agonist ivuxolimab in advanced cancers. The CDR3 sequence is 16 residues long. Between the trimmed V and J ends, which lost 5 bases and 0 bases, there was a span of 16 bases. Germline V gene data show CDR1 as SGHTA and CDR2 as FQGNSA. The protocol was immunoSEQ multiplex PCR, while the TCRdb copy is restricted to in-frame clones and leaves out a portion. The repertoire holds fewer than 85,000 clones, 80% to 90% seen once, with roughly 11% in the top ten. V usage is TRBV7-2 and J usage is TRBJ1-2; no clear D gene. The sequence derives from an adult with an advanced solid tumor such as melanoma, head and neck, liver or kidney cancer. Here the sequenced sample was CD4+ or CD8+ T cells sorted from blood, taken in a trial of the OX40 agonist ivuxolimab. This CDR3 is CASSEGLPQANYGYTF. CDR3 nucleotide sequence: TGTGCCAGCAGCGAGGGCCTACCTCAAGCTAACTATGGCTACACCTTC.